This TCR beta chain emerged from a study of cytomegalovirus exposure and HLA in healthy donors (dated by TCRdb to the late 2010s). For the wider study: An earlier analysis of approximately 640 of the donors reported about 250 Gb of sequence data and 120 million or so unique TCR beta sequences from 150 million to 200 million T cells. Approximately 310 gigabases of sequencing data and roughly 80 million unique TCR sequences made up an early release that covered fewer than 650 HLA-typed donors. The genetic ancestry cluster associated with self-reported Caucasian donors included 81% of the roughly 400 genotyped donors. The study was designed to test whether signatures of past pathogen exposure could be identified by cataloging public T cell receptors. The T cell repertoires of under 700 subjects were profiled by immunosequencing and related to cytomegalovirus serostatus. A separate validation cohort of roughly 130 different subjects was used in addition to the approximately 700-subject first cohort. To predict cytomegalovirus infection status, the study brought together high-throughput TCR immunosequencing, statistical association of individual TCRs with disease status, and machine learning. In a later analysis, previously published TCR beta repertoires from 550 to 750 donors were re-analyzed and high-resolution HLA genotyping was added so that TCR occurrence patterns could be studied. The later analysis used no new phenotypic data to find candidate immune exposures, relying instead on TCR beta sequences and their occurrence across donors. An earlier analysis of 587 of the donors applied high-throughput TCR beta sequencing to assess whether each TCR beta V gene segment acted as functional or pseudogenic. Donor age, sex, ethnicity and CMV serostatus were compiled alongside the repertoire data. A later genetic analysis took genome-wide SNP genotypes for about three fifths of the 666 donors and used that subset as a discovery cohort. All discovery cohort repertoires had been generated on a single sequencing platform. Both class I and class II loci were covered by HLA typing, at four-digit resolution. The number of typed donors differed by locus: roughly 629-640 for A, B, C, DRB1 and DQB1; about 520 for DQA1; 600 to 610 for DPA1; and about 450 for DPB1. Roughly 5 DR-DQ haplotypes were handled as single units for association and clustering because linkage in the cohort was strong. On average, about 200,000 unique TCR beta nucleotide sequences were sequenced per donor among 300 to 500 genotyped donors of the cohort, with roughly 18% of those sequences being non-productive. What the study reported, not specific to this receptor: A later analysis found that HLA-associated TCR beta chains were more clonally expanded and had lower generation probabilities than equally common non-associated chains. CMV serostatus was the only immune exposure information available for the cohort. When HLA alleles, especially DR and DQ, strongly co-occurred, TCR associations were difficult to assign to individual alleles. In an earlier analysis of about 600 of the donors, most TCR beta V segments appeared in productive rearrangements about 90% or about 30% of the time, broadly matching IMGT annotations. In a later analysis, TCR association rates were found to vary across HLA loci, with the most associated TCRs seen for DRB1 alleles and the fewest for HLA-C alleles. Because counts were too low, roughly 18 rarely observed V segments, including chromosome 9 orphons, were left out of the earlier analysis of some 600 of the donors. A later genetic analysis reported fewer N-insertions in productive TCRs among donors in an Asian-associated ancestry cluster than the approximately 700-donor mean. Correlated functional status among segregating V segments might reflect linkage disequilibrium, but an unknown experimental factor could not be ruled out. Roughly uniform sequencing depth across donors was assumed in presence/absence analyses, although this assumption may not hold. Because HLA typing was missing for some donors at each locus, association tests included only the typed subset. A further reported finding was that TCR beta sequences accurately predicted the HLA-A and HLA-B alleles for most subjects in the first cohort. At a false discovery rate of 0.05, a later analysis linked around 15,000 TCR beta sequences to specific HLA alleles. In vitro tests confirmed that a few of the cytomegalovirus-associated TCR beta chains recognize cytomegalovirus antigens. A later analysis reported that several top co-occurrence clusters appeared linked to parvovirus B19, influenza, CMV and Epstein-Barr virus. A cluster of highly shared sequence variants was judged likely to represent a technical artifact of the sequencing pipeline. A later analysis found that most CMV-associated TCR beta chains appeared HLA-restricted, with HLA associations seemingly driven largely by CMV exposure. Cytomegalovirus status was reported to be diagnosed by the classifier with high specificity and sensitivity in both the original and validation cohorts. The authors suggested that the approach could potentially be generalized to other disease states and immunological phenotypes. In the study, around 160 TCR beta chains were listed as associated with cytomegalovirus. An association between a missense DCLRE1C variant and V-gene and J-gene trimming of TCR beta chains was found in a later genetic analysis and replicated in an independent cohort. The cohort was sequenced for TCR beta chains only, and without alpha or paired-chain data the features that could be detected were limited. Across donors, most TCR sequences were observed very rarely, whereas some public TCRs were present in many individuals.

To prepare the library, the immunoSEQ multiplex PCR assay was applied. For the multiplex PCR, a mixture combining 60 forward primers for TCR Vbeta segments and 13 reverse primers for TCR Jbeta segments was used. The CDR3 region of rearranged TCR beta genes was amplified from genomic DNA with a multiplex PCR assay. On the Illumina HiSeq System, the amplified TCR beta libraries were sequenced as 87-base-pair reads. The paper's processing steps were these. In a later analysis, tens of millions of unique TCR beta chains were counted across the roughly 700 repertoires, and roughly 11 million of these chains were shared by at least two donors. A nearest-neighbor algorithm error-corrected the raw reads and collapsed the reads into unique sequences, merging closely related sequences to remove PCR and sequencing errors. CDR3 sequences were aligned to IMGT reference sequences to assign V, D and J gene segments. For a sequence to be retained, a match of at least six nucleotides was required to both a V gene segment and a J gene segment. Rearrangements were called productive when the CDR3 lacked stop codons and stayed in frame with V and J; all others were non-productive. CDR3 was defined according to IMGT convention as the region running from the second conserved V-encoded cysteine to the conserved J-encoded phenylalanine. The earlier analysis of 587 of the donors excluded sequences that lacked an unambiguous match to a single V gene segment. In an earlier analysis of a few hundred of the donors, a V segment was called functional when productive rearrangements were above 56.7%, and segregating when the standard deviation between donors exceeded 5%. To diagnose cytomegalovirus status from the catalog of TCR beta chain sequences, a statistical classification framework was built. In a later analysis, V and J genes were assigned by comparing TCR nucleotide sequences against IMGT/GENE-DB human TR gene sequences. A later analysis assigned CDR3 sequences and most-parsimonious VDJ recombination scenarios with the TCRdist pipeline. In a later analysis, each TCR beta chain was defined by its CDR3 amino acid sequence together with its V-gene family, and reads lacking a unique V-gene family were excluded. As a way to deal with suspected cross-contamination and a sequencing artifact, a later analysis dropped roughly 620 nucleotide sequences that were highly shared and had low generation probability. In a later analysis, a clonal expansion index for each public chain was calculated from normalized within-repertoire ranks of inferred template counts. In a later analysis, generation probabilities were computed using a VDJ recombination model fitted to out-of-frame rearrangements, and the results were checked against IGoR. In a later analysis, TCR-TCR, TCR-HLA and TCR-CMV co-occurrence was scored with hypergeometric tests, and a repertoire-size bias correction was applied to TCR pairs. In a later analysis, false discovery rates were estimated by permuting HLA or CMV assignments 20 times. In a later analysis, co-occurring TCRs were grouped using DBSCAN, and TCRdist sequence similarity was added for clustering within HLA-allele-positive subsets. For co-occurrence clustering, repertoires with fewer than 30,000 or more than 120,000 public chains were excluded, along with five or six repertoires with anomalous nucleotide sharing. Not all clones reach the TCRdb copy of this immuneACCESS table, which keeps in-frame sequences only. Checked studies attribute under half of the gap to unresolved V genes and leave the rest unexplained. The V and J calls and clone size come from that table; D and trimming were worked out from the DNA. The sample contains more than 150,000 clones, around 85% of them found a single time. The ten most abundant clones make up approximately 1.2% of the sample.

The cohort comprised several hundred healthy bone marrow donors. All cohort members were sampled while nominally healthy, although unrecorded immune exposures were likely present. The donor tested CMV seropositive and was one of the 289 seropositive cohort members. A peripheral blood sample was provided by each donor, and peripheral blood mononuclear cells were used for TCR beta sequencing. The Qiagen DNeasy Blood Extraction Kit was used to extract genomic DNA from the blood cell samples. A note on this clone: Its antigen target is currently unknown. One base away there is no much larger clone; base qualities are not given.

The TCR comes from a man aged 45-65 years in good health and CMV-seropositive. The sample comprised PBMCs.

The CDR3 loop reads CAITQTGNTEAFF. The sequenced DNA: TGTGCCATCACTCAGACAGGGAACACTGAAGCTTTCTTT. The chain links TRBV10-3 with TRBJ1-1; a tentative D match to TRBD1 spans 6 bases. V gives up 7 bases and J gives up 1 base, and the segment between their germline ends measures 10 bases. From a lookup of the germline V gene, CDR1 and CDR2 are ENHRY and SYGVKD. Including cysteine and phenylalanine, the CDR3 has 13 amino acids. The retained sequence is limited to the CDR3, 39 bases, with the frame set at the first base.